The 25 T cell receptor beta chains in this list originate from one sample, sequenced in a study of shared clonotypes between healthy human individuals. Assay: immunoSEQ multiplex PCR; the TCRdb copy retains only in-frame clones and omits some. Among around 500,000 clones listed, 70% to 80% were seen once. Material: PBMCs. The receptor set was obtained from a woman aged 40 to 50 in good health. Some clones in this sample may be carry-over from other donors' samples.

This clone occurred a few times. This chain joins TRBV5-1 and TRBJ1-5; 7 nucleotides agree with TRBD1. Germline V gene data show CDR1 as SGHRS and CDR2 as YFSETQ. J was trimmed by 5 bases and V by 4 bases; bases with no gene match: 6. The CDR3 extends over 14 amino acids. The CDR3 reads CASSPTGDHQPQHF. The CDR3 nucleotides read TGCGCCAGCAGCCCTACAGGGGACCATCAGCCCCAGCATTTT.

With respect to this clone: Germline is not matched at one junction end, which may reflect a read error. The chain joins TRBV7-2 to TRBJ2-6; unclear D gene. Per germline, CDR1 SGHTA and CDR2 FQGNSA. The CDR3 consists of 18 residues. CDR3 in DNA: TGTGCCAGCAGCGACAATCGGAGACGACAAAGTCGGGCCAACGTCCCGACTTTC. Protein product: CASSDNRRRQSRANVPTF.

The chain employs TRBV19 and TRBJ1-5; D gene ambiguous. Trimming took off 3 bases at V and 2 bases at J, with 11 bases between the two ends. Germline V lookup: CDR1 LNHDA, CDR2 SQIVND (reference sequence). The CDR3 is 15 residues long. The CDR3 here is CASSIALRGNQPQHF. CDR3 DNA sequence: TGTGCCAGTAGTATTGCCCTTCGGGGCAATCAGCCCCAGCATTTT.

This clone was observed a few times. The DNA for the CDR3 is TGCGCCAGCAGCTTGGGGACTAGCGGGGGAGGATACGAGCAGTACTTC. This translates into CASSLGTSGGGYEQYF. The chain employs TRBV5-1 and TRBJ2-7; 13 positions match TRBD2. The CDR3 sequence is 16 residues long. Germline CDR1 and CDR2: SGHRS and YFSETQ. V trimming: 0 bases; J trimming: 4 bases; junction bases outside the gene matches: 4.

About this clone itself: Other DNA sequences in the same sample also yield this CDR3. The chain is built from TRBV11-2 and TRBJ2-7; TRBD1 matches 7 bases. The germline gives CDR1 SGHAT, CDR2 FQNNGV. The junction had 1 base not matched to a gene; V was cut back by 2 bases and J by 3 bases. The CDR3 totals 13 residues. Here the CDR3 reads CASSLRDSYEQYF. The CDR3 region has the DNA TGTGCCAGCAGCTTAAGGGACAGCTACGAGCAGTACTTC.

The chain recombines TRBV10-3 with TRBJ2-7; D ambiguous. This CDR3 is built from 14 residues. Germline-derived CDR1 and CDR2 are ENHRY and SYGVKD. Trimming took off 8 bases at V and 4 bases at J, with 18 bases between the two ends. The CDR3 coding sequence is TGTGCCATCCGGACCGAACTCTCTCTATACGAGCAGTACTTC. Protein sequence: CAIRTELSLYEQYF.

This clone is a singleton in its sample. The J gene is TRBJ1-1, the V gene TRBV11-1, with 7 bases that match TRBD1. This CDR3 comprises 13 residues. Germline CDR1 is SGHAT and CDR2 is FQDESV (reference sequence). The junction had 8 bases not matched to a gene; V was cut back by 4 bases and J by 9 bases. The CDR3 reads CASSSAGGIKAFF. As DNA, the CDR3 is TGTGCCAGCAGCTCGGCAGGGGGAATAAAAGCTTTCTTT. Complete variable domain (other parts from reference TRBV11-1 and TRBJ1-1): EAEVAQSPRYKITEKSQAVAFWCDPISGHATLYWYRQILGQGPELLVQFQDESVVDDSQLPKDRFSAERLKGVDSTLKIQPAELGDSAMYLCASSSAGGIKAFFGQGTRLTVV.

The rearrangement joins TRBV7-8 to TRBJ2-7, with D tentatively TRBD2 (6 bases). This CDR3 has 15 residues. The germline CDR1 and CDR2 sequences are SGHVS and FQNEAQ. Trimming took off 7 bases at V and 0 bases at J, with 16 bases between the two ends. The DNA for the CDR3 is TGTGCCAGCACTCTGCGGGGCCCTAACTCCTACGAGCAGTACTTC. This translates into CASTLRGPNSYEQYF. The full variable domain, completed using reference TRBV7-8 and TRBJ2-7, is GAGVSQSPRYKVAKRGQDVALRCDPISGHVSLFWYQQALGQGPEFLTYFQNEAQLDKSGLPSDRFFAERPEGSVSTLKIQRTQQEDSAVYLCASTLRGPNSYEQYFGPGTRLTVT.

This chain links TRBV5-4 with TRBJ1-1; the D is unclear. The CDR3 is 16 residues long. CDR1 is SGHNT, CDR2 YYREEE, per germline (reference sequence). V lost 0 bases and J 0 bases, leaving 12 bases between the germline ends. The CDR3 DNA follows: TGTGCCAGCAGCTTGGAGGGTGGAGGGCTGAACACTGAAGCTTTCTTT. It specifies CASSLEGGGLNTEAFF. The full variable domain, in which reference TRBV5-4 and TRBJ1-1 provide the parts outside the CDR3, is ETGVTQSPTHLIKTRGQQVTLRCSSQSGHNTVSWYQQALGQGPQFIFQYYREEENGRGNFPPRFSGLQFPNYSSELNVNALELDDSALYLCASSLEGGGLNTEAFFGQGTRLTVV.

Turning to this clone: A much larger clone sits a single nucleotide away, making a read error possible. The chain has TRBV10-3 and TRBJ1-1; 8 bases fit TRBD1. In germline, CDR1 is ENHRY, CDR2 SYGVKD. This CDR3 has 14 residues. The CDR3 DNA reads TGTGCCATCAGCCAGGACAGGGAGGGTTCTGAAGCTCTCTTT. It translates to CAISQDREGSEALF.

The rearrangement uses TRBV13 and TRBJ1-1, with a tentative D call TRBD1 (5 bases). The CDR3 is made up of 16 amino acids. In germline, CDR1 is PRHDT, CDR2 FYEKMQ (reference sequence). V lost 5 bases and J 5 bases, leaving 21 bases between the germline ends. Here the CDR3 reads CASSPNTPQEGTEAFF. CDR3 DNA: TGTGCCAGCAGCCCAAATACCCCCCAGGAGGGGACTGAAGCTTTCTTT.

This clone was observed once. This chain joins TRBV13 and TRBJ2-3; D is unclear. The CDR3 is 15 residues long. V lost 2 bases to trimming and J lost 2 bases, with 11 bases between them. Germline assignment: CDR1 PRHDT and CDR2 FYEKMQ (reference sequence). Here the CDR3 DNA reads TGTGCCAGCAGCTTACCGGGCAGAACCACAGATACGCAGTATTTT. This sequence encodes CASSLPGRTTDTQYF.

The J gene is TRBJ1-3, the V gene TRBV7-6; D is uncertain. CDR3 length equals 17 residues. Germline CDR1 is SGHVS and CDR2 is FNYEAQ. Trimming stripped 1 base from V and 4 bases from J, with 17 bases between. The CDR3 nucleotides are TGTGCCAGCAGCTTAGGTTCATCGGGATATGAAGGAAACACCATATATTTT. It is translated as CASSLGSSGYEGNTIYF. Based on the CDR3 plus reference TRBV7-6 and TRBJ1-3, the full variable domain is GAGVSQSPRYKVTKRGQDVALRCDPISGHVSLYWYRQALGQGPEFLTYFNYEAQQDKSGLPNDRFSAERPEGSISTLTIQRTEQRDSAMYRCASSLGSSGYEGNTIYFGEGSWLTVV.

The V gene is TRBV4-1, the J gene TRBJ1-2; D is ambiguous. V lost 0 bases and J 7 bases, leaving 15 bases between the germline ends. Germline V lookup: CDR1 MGHRA, CDR2 YSYEKL. The CDR3 is 15 residues long. For the CDR3, the DNA is TGCGCCAGCAGCCAAGATTACCGGACGACCGCTGGCTACACCTTC. This gives the protein CASSQDYRTTAGYTF.

This chain connects TRBV18 to TRBJ1-2, with a possible D match to TRBD1 (6 bases). From germline, CDR1 is KGHSH and CDR2 LQKENI. V lost 4 bases to trimming and J lost 8 bases, with 20 bases between them. The CDR3 runs 15 residues. The CDR3 loop is CASSLSPGHKGGYTF. The DNA of the CDR3 is TGTGCCAGCTCACTTTCCCCGGGACACAAGGGAGGCTACACCTTC.

The V gene is TRBV10-2, the J gene TRBJ2-1; 9 bases agree with TRBD1. The CDR3 spans 16 residues. Germline V gene data show CDR1 as WSHSY and CDR2 as SAAADI. The V gene end was trimmed by 1 base and the J gene end by 4 bases; junction bases not matched to a gene: 5. CDR3 sequence reads: CASSEFPGTGYNEQFF. CDR3 nucleotide sequence: TGCGCCAGCAGTGAGTTCCCCGGGACAGGGTACAATGAGCAGTTCTTC.

The count of this clone is one. The genes are TRBV12-5 and TRBJ2-5, with TRBD1 matching 9 bases. CDR1 LGHNT and CDR2 FRNRAP come from the germline V gene. Trimming removed 7 bases from V and 5 bases from J; junction bases left unmatched: 2. There are 12 residues in the CDR3. CDR3 coding DNA: TGTGCTAGTGCCGGACAGGGGGAGACCCAGTACTTC. This sequence encodes CASAGQGETQYF.

The chain links TRBV10-3 to TRBJ2-2; D may be TRBD1 (5 bases). CDR1 is ENHRY and CDR2 is SYGVKD in the germline V gene. V was trimmed by 0 bases and J by 1 base, leaving 9 bases between them. The CDR3 consists of 16 residues. CDR3 residues: CAISESKQGNTGELFF. The CDR3 DNA reads as TGTGCCATCAGTGAGTCGAAGCAGGGGAACACCGGGGAGCTGTTTTTT.

The chain carries TRBV7-3 and TRBJ2-2; D unresolved. Per the germline V gene, CDR1 is SGHTA and CDR2 is FQGTGA. This CDR3 has 13 residues. Trimming left V 5 bases short and J 7 bases short, with 11 bases between. Here the CDR3 reads CASSLGPNGELFF. CDR3 nucleotide sequence: TGTGCCAGCAGCCTAGGGCCGAACGGGGAGCTGTTTTTT.

The genes are TRBV28 and TRBJ2-4; tentative D call: TRBD1 (5 bases). The CDR3 extends over 13 amino acids. Germline CDR1 and CDR2: MDHEN and SYDVKM. Deletions cut 8 bases from V and 7 bases from J, with 15 bases between. The CDR3 sequence: CASHTGYGNIQYF. The CDR3 bases are TGTGCCAGCCACACAGGATATGGTAACATTCAGTACTTC. Full variable domain (remainder filled in from reference TRBV28 and TRBJ2-4): DVKVTQSSRYLVKRTGEKVFLECVQDMDHENMFWYRQDPGLGLRLIYFSYDVKMKEKGDIPEGYSVSREKKERFSLILESASTNQTSMYLCASHTGYGNIQYFGAGTRLSVL.

This clone is a singleton in its sample. The chain employs TRBV7-2 and TRBJ1-2; D is ambiguous. V was pared by 5 bases and J by 1 base, with 8 bases between. Germline V gene lookup returns CDR1 SGHTA and CDR2 FQGNSA. This CDR3 has 13 amino acids. The CDR3 DNA sequence: TGTGCCAGCAGCGTGGACGGTAACTATGGCTACACCTTC. Translating it yields CASSVDGNYGYTF.

This clone has just one count. V is TRBV11-2 and J is TRBJ2-6; D possibly corresponds to TRBD1 (6 bases). Per the germline V gene, CDR1 is SGHAT and CDR2 is FQNNGV. The CDR3 loop spans 17 amino acids. Trimming stripped 4 bases from V and 0 bases from J, with 13 bases between. Here the CDR3 reads CASSSGTWSSGANVLTF. Here the CDR3 DNA reads TGTGCCAGCAGCTCCGGGACATGGAGCTCTGGGGCCAACGTCCTGACTTTC.

CDR3 nucleotide sequence: TGTGCCAGCTCACCATTCGGGGGAGAAGAGACCCAGTACTTC. As protein: CASSPFGGEETQYF. V is TRBV18 and J is TRBJ2-5; D may be TRBD2 (6 bases). Trimming pared 2 bases from V and 3 bases from J, leaving 10 bases between. The germline V gene has CDR1 KGHSH and CDR2 LQKENI. The CDR3 has 14 residues. The full variable domain, in which reference TRBV18 and TRBJ2-5 provide the parts outside the CDR3, is NAGVMQNPRHLVRRRGQEARLRCSPMKGHSHVYWYRQLPEEGLKFMVYLQKENIIDESGMPKERFSAEFPKEGPSILRIQQVVRGDSAAYFCASSPFGGEETQYFGPGTRLLVL.

The rearrangement joins TRBV28 to TRBJ1-5; tentatively, D is TRBD1 (6 bases). Germline V CDR1 and CDR2: MDHEN, SYDVKM. The V and J ends lost 3 bases and 4 bases respectively, with 16 bases between them. The CDR3 consists of 16 residues. CDR3 DNA sequence: TGTGCCAGCAGTTTTAGAGGGACACCCCTAAATCAGCCCCAGCATTTT. Its translation is CASSFRGTPLNQPQHF. Based on the CDR3 plus reference TRBV28 and TRBJ1-5, the full variable domain is DVKVTQSSRYLVKRTGEKVFLECVQDMDHENMFWYRQDPGLGLRLIYFSYDVKMKEKGDIPEGYSVSREKKERFSLILESASTNQTSMYLCASSFRGTPLNQPQHFGDGTRLSIL.

The rearrangement uses TRBV5-5 and TRBJ2-2; TRBD2 agrees at 8 bases. With V trimmed by 3 bases and J by 1 base, 5 bases remained unmatched. Germline V CDR1 and CDR2: SGHKS, YYEKEE (reference sequence). CDR3 size: 16 residues. The CDR3 reads CASSSVAGLNTGELFF. CDR3 DNA sequence: TGTGCCAGCAGCTCAGTAGCGGGGCTGAACACCGGGGAGCTGTTTTTT.